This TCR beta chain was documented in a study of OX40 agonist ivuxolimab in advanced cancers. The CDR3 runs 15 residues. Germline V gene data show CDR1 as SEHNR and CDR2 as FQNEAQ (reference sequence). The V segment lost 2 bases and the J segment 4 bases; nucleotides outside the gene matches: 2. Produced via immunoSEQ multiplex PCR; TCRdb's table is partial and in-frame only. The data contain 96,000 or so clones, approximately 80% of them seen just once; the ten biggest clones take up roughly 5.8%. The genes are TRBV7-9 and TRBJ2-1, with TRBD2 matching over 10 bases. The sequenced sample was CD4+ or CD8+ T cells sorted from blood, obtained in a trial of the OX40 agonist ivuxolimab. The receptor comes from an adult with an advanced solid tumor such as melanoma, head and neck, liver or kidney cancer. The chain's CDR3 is CASSLLTSGYNEQFF. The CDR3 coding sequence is TGTGCCAGCAGCTTATTGACTAGCGGGTACAATGAGCAGTTCTTC.